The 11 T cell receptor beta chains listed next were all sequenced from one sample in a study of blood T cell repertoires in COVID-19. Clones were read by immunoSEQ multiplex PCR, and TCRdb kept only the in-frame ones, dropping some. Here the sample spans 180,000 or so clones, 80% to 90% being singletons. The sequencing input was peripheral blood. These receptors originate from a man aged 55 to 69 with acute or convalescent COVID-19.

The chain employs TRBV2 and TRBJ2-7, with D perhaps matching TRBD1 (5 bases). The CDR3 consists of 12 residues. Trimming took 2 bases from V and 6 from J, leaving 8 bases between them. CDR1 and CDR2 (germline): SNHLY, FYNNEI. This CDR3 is CASSEYRSEQYF. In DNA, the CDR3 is TGTGCCAGCAGTGAATACAGGTCCGAGCAGTACTTC.

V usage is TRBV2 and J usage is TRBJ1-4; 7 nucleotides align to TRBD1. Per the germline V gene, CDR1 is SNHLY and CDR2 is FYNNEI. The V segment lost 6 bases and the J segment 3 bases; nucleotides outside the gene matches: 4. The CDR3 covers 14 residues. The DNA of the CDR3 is TGTGCCAGCAGAGCTGACAGGGCTAATGAAAAACTGTTTTTT. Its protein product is CASRADRANEKLFF.

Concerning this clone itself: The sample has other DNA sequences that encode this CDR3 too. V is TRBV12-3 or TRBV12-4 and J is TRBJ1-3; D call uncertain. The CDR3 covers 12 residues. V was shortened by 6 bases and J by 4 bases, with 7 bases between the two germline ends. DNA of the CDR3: TGTGCCAGCAGCCCAGCGGGAAACACCATATATTTT. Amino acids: CASSPAGNTIYF.

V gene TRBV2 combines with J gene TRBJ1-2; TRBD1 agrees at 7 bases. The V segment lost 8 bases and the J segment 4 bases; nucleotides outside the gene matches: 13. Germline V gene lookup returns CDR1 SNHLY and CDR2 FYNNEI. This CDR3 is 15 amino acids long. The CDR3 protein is CASDLGQPVGYGYTF. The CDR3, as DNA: TGTGCCAGCGATTTGGGACAGCCGGTAGGCTATGGCTACACCTTC.

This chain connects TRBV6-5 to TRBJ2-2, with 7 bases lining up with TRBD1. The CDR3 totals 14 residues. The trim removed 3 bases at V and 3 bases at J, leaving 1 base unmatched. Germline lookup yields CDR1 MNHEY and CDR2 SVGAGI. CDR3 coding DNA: TGTGCCAGCAGTTATGACAGGGACACCGGGGAGCTGTTTTTT. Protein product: CASSYDRDTGELFF.

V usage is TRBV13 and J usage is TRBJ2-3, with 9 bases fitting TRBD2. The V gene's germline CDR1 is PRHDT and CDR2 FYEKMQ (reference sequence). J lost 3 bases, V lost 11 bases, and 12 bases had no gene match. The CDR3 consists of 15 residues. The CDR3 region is CASYLSGRRTDTQYF. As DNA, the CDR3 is TGTGCCTCCTATCTCAGCGGGAGGAGGACAGATACGCAGTATTTT.

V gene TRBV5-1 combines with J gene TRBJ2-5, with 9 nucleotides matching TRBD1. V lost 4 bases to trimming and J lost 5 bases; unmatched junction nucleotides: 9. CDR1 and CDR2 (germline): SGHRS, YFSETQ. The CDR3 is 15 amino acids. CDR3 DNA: TGCGCCAGCAGCGACCCACAGGGGGCGGGGGAGACCCAGTACTTC. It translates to CASSDPQGAGETQYF.

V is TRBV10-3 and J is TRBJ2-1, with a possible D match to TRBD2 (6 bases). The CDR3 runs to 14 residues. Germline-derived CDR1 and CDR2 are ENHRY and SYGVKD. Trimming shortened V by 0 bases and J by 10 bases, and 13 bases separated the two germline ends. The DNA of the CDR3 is TGTGCCATCAGTGAGTCAGGGGAGGCTCGGGAGCAGTTCTTC. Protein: CAISESGEAREQFF.

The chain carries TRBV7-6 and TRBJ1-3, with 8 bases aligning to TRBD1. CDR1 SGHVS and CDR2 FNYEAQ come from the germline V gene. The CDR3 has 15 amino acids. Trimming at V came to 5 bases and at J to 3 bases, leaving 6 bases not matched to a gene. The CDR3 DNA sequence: TGTGCCAGCAGCGAACAGGGGGGGATTGGAAACACCATATATTTT. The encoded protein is CASSEQGGIGNTIYF.

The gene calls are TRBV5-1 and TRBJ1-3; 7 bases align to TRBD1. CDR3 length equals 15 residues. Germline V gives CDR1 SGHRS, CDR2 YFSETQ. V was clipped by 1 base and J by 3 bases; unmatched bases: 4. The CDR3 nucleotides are TGCGCCAGCAGCTTGCTCGGGACAGATGGAAACACCATATATTTT. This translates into CASSLLGTDGNTIYF.

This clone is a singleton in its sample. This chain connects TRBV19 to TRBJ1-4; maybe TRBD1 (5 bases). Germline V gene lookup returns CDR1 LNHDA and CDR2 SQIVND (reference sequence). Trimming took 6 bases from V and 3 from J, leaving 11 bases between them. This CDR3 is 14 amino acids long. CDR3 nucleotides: TGTGCCAGTAGGCCGGGACTGGCTAATGAAAAACTGTTTTTT. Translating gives CASRPGLANEKLFF.